This T cell receptor (beta chain) came from a study of T-cell reconstitution after alpha-beta-depleted transplantation in children (dated by TCRdb to about 2016). A note on the overall study: Using TCR repertoire profiling, the study followed T-cell immune reconstitution in a quantitative way in children after TCRalphabeta/CD19-depleted allogeneic hematopoietic cell transplantation. What the authors observed across the whole study: Over subsequent months, a decline in hyperexpanded clone frequencies was noted, and after one year, T-cell counts and TCRbeta diversity were mostly ascribed to newly produced T cells. The apparently early alphabetaT-cell count recovery about two months after transplant was reportedly dependent on only several hundred rapidly expanded clones derived from non-depleted graft cells. In some patients, high TCRbeta diversity at day 60 was attributed to recipient T cells and intrathymic progenitors that had survived conditioning.

Sample treatment or condition, as interpreted from the label and publication: allogeneic hematopoietic cell transplantation with graft depleted of TCRalphabeta T cells and CD19 B cells. The children who served as transplant recipients had been given grafts of TCRalphabeta/CD19-depleted allogeneic hematopoietic cells. The library was built by means of PCR. The run used an Illumina HiSeq 2500. Molecular barcoding was employed in the preparation of TCR libraries, with unique molecular identifiers being used to normalize TCRbeta repertoire quantification. TCRdb reanalyzed the raw reads on its own, using fastp at Q25 for trimming and MiXCR for clone calling, and kept in-frame beta chains. When rows share a CDR3 protein, they turn into one entry using the most common DNA and genes. The sample records some 300,000 distinct CDR3 sequences, over 9% of which are singletons. Together, the top ten hold 7.5% of the sample.

This clonotype has at least ten counts. Its antigen remains unidentified. Within one base of it there is no much larger clone, and no base qualities were kept. The V end gives up 0 bases and the J end 2 bases, leaving 6 bases in the junction not matched to a gene. The CDR3, cysteine through phenylalanine, is 16 amino acids long. The DNA shown is the 48-base CDR3, in frame from base 1. The germline V gene provides CDR1 SGHTA and CDR2 FQGNSA. This TCR came from a boy younger than two with acute myeloid leukemia, due to receive a stem cell transplant. The input for sequencing was PBMCs, taken before TCRalphabeta/CD19-depleted stem cell transplant. The chain links TRBV7-2 with TRBJ2-7, with 8 bases aligning to TRBD1. The CDR3 region reads CASSLAPGQGPYEQYF. Read as DNA, the sequence is TGTGCCAGCAGCTTAGCGCCCGGACAGGGTCCCTACGAGCAGTACTTC.